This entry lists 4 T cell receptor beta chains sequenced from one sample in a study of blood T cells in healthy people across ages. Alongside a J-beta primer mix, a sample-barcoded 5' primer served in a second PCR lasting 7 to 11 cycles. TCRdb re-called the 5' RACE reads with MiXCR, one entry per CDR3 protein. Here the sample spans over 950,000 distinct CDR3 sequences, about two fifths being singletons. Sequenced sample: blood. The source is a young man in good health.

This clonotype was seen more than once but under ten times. The DNA for the CDR3 is TGTGCCAGCAGCTACTTACTGACAGGAAGCTCCTACAATGAGCAGTTCTTC. Residues: CASSYLLTGSSYNEQFF. The chain employs TRBV5-6 and TRBJ2-1, with D possibly being TRBD1 (6 bases). V dropped 3 bases and J dropped 0 bases, with 16 bases sitting between them. CDR3 length: 17 amino acids. Germline CDR1 is SGHDT and CDR2 is YYEEEE.

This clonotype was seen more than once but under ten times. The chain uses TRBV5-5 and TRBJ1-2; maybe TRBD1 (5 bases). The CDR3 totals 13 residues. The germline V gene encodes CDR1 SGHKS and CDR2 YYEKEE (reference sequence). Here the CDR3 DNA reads TGTACCTCGCGGCGGGGGTTTAACTATGGCTACACCTTC. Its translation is CTSRRGFNYGYTF.

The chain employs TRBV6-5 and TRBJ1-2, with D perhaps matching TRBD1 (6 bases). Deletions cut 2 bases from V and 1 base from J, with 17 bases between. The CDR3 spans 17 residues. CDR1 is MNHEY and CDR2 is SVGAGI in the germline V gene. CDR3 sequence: CASSYIWGSGVNYGYTF. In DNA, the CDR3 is TGTGCCAGCAGTTACATCTGGGGCTCAGGGGTTAACTATGGCTACACCTTC.

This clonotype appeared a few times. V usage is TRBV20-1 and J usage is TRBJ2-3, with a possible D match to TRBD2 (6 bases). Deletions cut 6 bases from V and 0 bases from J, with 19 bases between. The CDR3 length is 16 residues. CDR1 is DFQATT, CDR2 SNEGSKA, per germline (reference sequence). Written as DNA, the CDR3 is TGCAGTGCCCAAGACGACGGCGGGGCCAGCACAGATACGCAGTATTTT. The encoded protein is CSAQDDGGASTDTQYF.